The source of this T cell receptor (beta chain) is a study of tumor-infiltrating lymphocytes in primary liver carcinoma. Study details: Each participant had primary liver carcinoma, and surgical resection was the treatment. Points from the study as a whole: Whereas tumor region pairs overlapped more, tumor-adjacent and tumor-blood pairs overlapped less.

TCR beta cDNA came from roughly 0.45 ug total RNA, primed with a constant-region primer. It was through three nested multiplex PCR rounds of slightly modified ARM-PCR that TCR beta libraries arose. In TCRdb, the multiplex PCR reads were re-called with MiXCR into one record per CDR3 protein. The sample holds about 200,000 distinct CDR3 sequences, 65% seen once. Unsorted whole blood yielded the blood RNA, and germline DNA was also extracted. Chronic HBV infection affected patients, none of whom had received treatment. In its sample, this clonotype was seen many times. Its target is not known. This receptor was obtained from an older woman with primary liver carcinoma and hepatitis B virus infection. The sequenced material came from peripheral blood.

CDR3 bases: TGCAGCGTTGAACGGTGGGATAGTGATGGCTACACCTTC. Protein product: CSVERWDSDGYTF. The genes are TRBV29-1 and TRBJ1-2; D unclear. Germline V gene data show CDR1 as SQVTM and CDR2 as ANQGSEA. CDR3 length equals 13 residues. V was cut by 2 bases and J by 6 bases, with 13 bases left in between.